Listed below are T cell receptor beta chains from one sample, sequenced in a study of metastatic and nonmetastatic thyroid tumors. TCRdb reanalyzed the PCR reads via MiXCR. The sample holds more than 15,000 clones, about 26% seen once. The sample consisted of blood. Receptors were obtained from a male donor with papillary thyroid cancer or a benign thyroid nodule (not recorded which). Some clones in this sample may be carry-over from other donors' samples. The CDR3 runs from the conserved cysteine through the conserved F or W. Fields, in order: CDR3 DNA, CDR3 protein, clone size, D gene, V gene, J gene. A D gene is named only where the DNA matches it firmly. Some rows have no size entry. The others give once, few or many, or a class for an expanded clone.

cdr3_nt: TGTGCCAGCACCACCGCAGTTCTGGGAAATGAGCAGTTCTTC
cdr3_aa: CASTTAVLGNEQFF
clone_size: many
d_call: .
v_call: TRBV12-3/TRBV12-4
j_call: TRBJ2-1

cdr3_nt: TGTGCCTGGAGTGTAGGGCTAGCGGTCAATGAGCAGTTCTTC
cdr3_aa: CAWSVGLAVNEQFF
clone_size: many
d_call: TRBD2
v_call: TRBV30
j_call: TRBJ2-1

cdr3_nt: TGTGCCAGCAGCTTAAGCGGGAGAATCCCCGGGGAGCTGTTTTTT
cdr3_aa: CASSLSGRIPGELFF
clone_size: .
d_call: TRBD2
v_call: TRBV11-3
j_call: TRBJ2-2

cdr3_nt: TGTGCCAGCAGCCCCGGACAGCAAGAGACCCAGTACTTC
cdr3_aa: CASSPGQQETQYF
clone_size: .
d_call: .
v_call: TRBV5-4
j_call: TRBJ2-5

cdr3_nt: TGTGCCAGCAGCCCCTCAACCCCCAGACAGGGCGAGTGTGGCTACACCTTC
cdr3_aa: CASSPSTPRQGECGYTF
clone_size: few
d_call: TRBD1
v_call: TRBV27
j_call: TRBJ1-2

cdr3_nt: TGTGCCAGCAACGGGGGGGAAAGGATACCCCTCCACTTT
cdr3_aa: CASNGGERIPLHF
clone_size: few
d_call: .
v_call: TRBV28
j_call: TRBJ1-6

cdr3_nt: TGTGCCGGTCGTAAACAGGGGAGGTCCTACGAGCAGTACTTC
cdr3_aa: CAGRKQGRSYEQYF
clone_size: medium-sized
d_call: .
v_call: TRBV28
j_call: TRBJ2-7

cdr3_nt: TGCAGTGCTGTATTAGTGGGGCATGGCTACGAGCAGTACTTC
cdr3_aa: CSAVLVGHGYEQYF
clone_size: .
d_call: .
v_call: TRBV20-1
j_call: TRBJ2-7

cdr3_nt: TGTGCCAGCAAAGGGGTTAACACAGATACGCAGTATTTT
cdr3_aa: CASKGVNTDTQYF
clone_size: many
d_call: .
v_call: TRBV5-4
j_call: TRBJ2-3

cdr3_nt: TGTGCCAGCAGTCCCGGGACAGATGTATATGGCTACACCTTC
cdr3_aa: CASSPGTDVYGYTF
clone_size: medium-sized
d_call: TRBD1
v_call: TRBV28
j_call: TRBJ1-2

cdr3_nt: TGTGCCAGCAGCCAATCTGCCAGAGACAATCAGCCCCAGCATTTT
cdr3_aa: CASSQSARDNQPQHF
clone_size: many
d_call: .
v_call: TRBV3-1
j_call: TRBJ1-5

cdr3_nt: TGCAGTGCTAGAGGCCAGGGGACAGGCGATTACAATGAGCAGTTCTTC
cdr3_aa: CSARGQGTGDYNEQFF
clone_size: .
d_call: TRBD1
v_call: TRBV20-1
j_call: TRBJ2-1

cdr3_nt: TGTGCCTGGAGTGTTTACTTAGAGTTAGGTGCTTTCTTT
cdr3_aa: CAWSVYLELGAFF
clone_size: few
d_call: .
v_call: TRBV30
j_call: TRBJ1-1

cdr3_nt: TGTGCCAGTAGTCTCACGGACTACAATGAGCAGTTCTTC
cdr3_aa: CASSLTDYNEQFF
clone_size: many
d_call: .
v_call: TRBV19
j_call: TRBJ2-1

cdr3_nt: TGTGCCAGCAGAACAGGGAGAGAGCAGTTCTTC
cdr3_aa: CASRTGREQFF
clone_size: .
d_call: .
v_call: TRBV6-1
j_call: TRBJ2-1

cdr3_nt: TGCGCCAGCAGCTTGGACAGGGGCGGACCCTACGAGCAGTACTTC
cdr3_aa: CASSLDRGGPYEQYF
clone_size: .
d_call: TRBD1
v_call: TRBV5-1
j_call: TRBJ2-7

cdr3_nt: TGTGCCAGCAGTGAAGGCGGGGCCGAGAGTCAGCCCCAGCATTTT
cdr3_aa: CASSEGGAESQPQHF
clone_size: medium-sized
d_call: .
v_call: TRBV6-1
j_call: TRBJ1-5

cdr3_nt: TGTGCCAGCAGCTCAGGACAGGGAAAACCTAGCAGCTCCTACAATGAGCAGTTCTTC
cdr3_aa: CASSSGQGKPSSSYNEQFF
clone_size: .
d_call: TRBD1
v_call: TRBV7-1
j_call: TRBJ2-1

cdr3_nt: TGTGCCAGCAGCTATTTAGCGGGAGAGACCCAGTACTTC
cdr3_aa: CASSYLAGETQYF
clone_size: many
d_call: TRBD2
v_call: TRBV7-2
j_call: TRBJ2-5

cdr3_nt: TGCAGTGCTGCCTACAGGGGGAACACCGGGGAGCTGTTTTTT
cdr3_aa: CSAAYRGNTGELFF
clone_size: many
d_call: TRBD1
v_call: TRBV20-1
j_call: TRBJ2-2

cdr3_nt: TGTGCCAGCAGCTTCCCATCTAGCGGGGGGACTAGCACAGATACGCAGTATTTT
cdr3_aa: CASSFPSSGGTSTDTQYF
clone_size: .
d_call: .
v_call: TRBV12-1
j_call: TRBJ2-3

cdr3_nt: TGTGCCAGCAGTTACCAAGGGACGACATACGAGCAGTACTTC
cdr3_aa: CASSYQGTTYEQYF
clone_size: many
d_call: .
v_call: TRBV6-5
j_call: TRBJ2-7

cdr3_nt: TGTGCCAGCAGCTTACTAGGCGGGGGATCACCCCTCCACTTT
cdr3_aa: CASSLLGGGSPLHF
clone_size: .
d_call: .
v_call: TRBV7-9
j_call: TRBJ1-6

cdr3_nt: TGTGCCTGGAGTGCCGGGATGGGACCCCTCCACTTT
cdr3_aa: CAWSAGMGPLHF
clone_size: many
d_call: .
v_call: TRBV30
j_call: TRBJ1-6

cdr3_nt: TGCGCCAGCAGCCAAGCACAGTATAGCAATCAGCCCCAGCATTTT
cdr3_aa: CASSQAQYSNQPQHF
clone_size: .
d_call: .
v_call: TRBV4-1
j_call: TRBJ1-5

cdr3_nt: TGTGCCAGCTGGACTAGCGTCTCCTACAATGAGCAGTTCTTC
cdr3_aa: CASWTSVSYNEQFF
clone_size: .
d_call: TRBD2
v_call: TRBV6-1
j_call: TRBJ2-1

cdr3_nt: TGTGCCAGCAGCCCCACCGTGGTGAACACTGAAGCTTTCTTT
cdr3_aa: CASSPTVVNTEAFF
clone_size: many
d_call: .
v_call: TRBV14
j_call: TRBJ1-1

cdr3_nt: TGCGCCAGCAGAGTACAAGAGACCAAGTACTTC
cdr3_aa: CASRVQETKYF
clone_size: .
d_call: .
v_call: TRBV5-1
j_call: TRBJ2-5